These 32 T cell receptor beta chains originate from one sample sequenced in a study of T cells in narcolepsy. Clones were read by immunoSEQ multiplex PCR, and TCRdb kept only the in-frame ones, dropping some. The sample holds about 26,000 clones, around 84% seen once. Sequencing was performed on memory (CD45RA-) CD4+ T cells from blood. These receptors were taken from a human donor in good health.

The count of this clone is one. The V call is TRBV29-1, the J call TRBJ1-1, with a possible D match to TRBD1 (6 bases). This CDR3 is 13 amino acids long. CDR1 is SQVTM, CDR2 ANQGSEA, per germline. Trimming left V 3 bases short and J 2 bases short, with 10 bases between. The CDR3 coding sequence is TGCAGCGTTGACGACAGGCTTAACACTGAAGCTTTCTTT. This encodes CSVDDRLNTEAFF. The whole variable domain, remainder taken from reference TRBV29-1 and TRBJ1-1, is SAVISQKPSRDICQRGTSLTIQCQVDSQVTMMFWYRQQPGQSLTLIATANQGSEATYESGFVIDKFPISRPNLTFSTLTVSNMSPEDSSIYLCSVDDRLNTEAFFGQGTRLTVV.

A note on this clone: Other DNA sequences in this specimen translate into the identical CDR3. CDR3: CASSMGLQPQHF. Written as DNA, the CDR3 is TGTGCCAGTAGTATGGGATTGCAGCCCCAGCATTTT. The gene calls are TRBV19 and TRBJ1-5, with D uncertain. Germline V gives CDR1 LNHDA, CDR2 SQIVND (reference sequence). V lost 3 bases to trimming and J lost 7 bases, with 7 bases between them. The CDR3 length is 12 residues. The variable domain in full, completed from reference TRBV19 and TRBJ1-5, reads DGGITQSPKYLFRKEGQNVTLSCEQNLNHDAMYWYRQDPGQGLRLIYYSQIVNDFQKGDIAEGYSVSREKKESFPLTVTSAQKNPTAFYLCASSMGLQPQHFGDGTRLSIL.

V and J are TRBV10-3 and TRBJ2-3; 9 bases are a match to TRBD2. Looked up from germline, CDR1 is ENHRY and CDR2 is SYGVKD. The trim removed 9 bases at V and 0 bases at J, leaving 4 bases unmatched. The CDR3 totals 14 residues. For the CDR3, the DNA is TGTGCCATTAGGGGACTAGCTAGCACAGATACGCAGTATTTT. It translates to CAIRGLASTDTQYF.

This chain links TRBV5-7 with TRBJ2-1, with TRBD2 identical over 11 bases. TRBV5-7 is assigned to the ORF class and has an uncertain function. The ends lost 5 bases at V and 6 bases at J; junction bases unmatched: 10. The CDR3 runs to 16 residues. The chain's CDR3 is CASRGGGLAGLNEQFF. Written as DNA, the CDR3 is TGTGCCAGCAGGGGTGGAGGACTAGCGGGCCTCAATGAGCAGTTCTTC.

A single count supports this clone. The chain recombines TRBV6-5 with TRBJ1-6; no clear D. The germline V gene has CDR1 MNHEY and CDR2 SVGAGI. The germline V and J ends were trimmed by 6 bases and 0 bases, with 6 bases remaining between them. The CDR3 spans 14 residues. CDR3 DNA: TGTGCCAGCAGGGGGAGCTCCTATAATTCACCCCTCCACTTT. It encodes CASRGSSYNSPLHF.

This chain uses TRBV28 with TRBJ1-2; 10 nucleotides align to TRBD1. CDR3 length: 15 residues. Trimming cost V 8 bases and J 2 bases; bases outside gene matches: 8. Germline V gene sequence: CDR1 MDHEN, CDR2 SYDVKM. The CDR3 bases are TGTGCCAGCGGCATCGACAGGGGGCCGAACTATGGCTACACCTTC. Protein: CASGIDRGPNYGYTF.

This rearrangement joins TRBV7-2 to TRBJ2-5; 11 bases are a match to TRBD2. This CDR3 is built from 15 residues. Germline V CDR1 and CDR2: SGHTA, FQGNSA. Germline trimming cut 1 base from V and 4 bases from J; bases unmatched to any gene: 2. CDR3 DNA sequence: TGTGCCAGCAGCTTAGTAGCGGGGGGGCGAGAGACCCAGTACTTC. It specifies CASSLVAGGRETQYF.

This clone occurred once. J is TRBJ1-1 and V is TRBV30, with a possible D match to TRBD1 (5 bases). V was trimmed by 0 bases and J by 0 bases, leaving 14 bases between them. This CDR3 is 16 amino acids long. Germline V gene sequence: CDR1 GTSNPN, CDR2 SVGIG (reference sequence). CDR3 coding DNA: TGTGCCTGGAGTGTATGGGGGGACCCAATGAACACTGAAGCTTTCTTT. The encoded protein is CAWSVWGDPMNTEAFF.

The CDR3 nucleotides read TGTGCCAGCAGTTTTACGGGGAGCACAGATACGCAGTATTTT. Protein sequence: CASSFTGSTDTQYF. The V gene is TRBV27, the J gene TRBJ2-3, with TRBD2 as a possible D gene (5 bases). Germline V CDR1 and CDR2: MNHEY, SMNVEV (reference sequence). Trimming removed 3 bases at V and 0 bases at J, with 7 bases between. The CDR3 is made up of 14 amino acids.

This chain joins TRBV4-1 and TRBJ2-4; 7 positions match TRBD1. The CDR3 runs 17 residues. Unmatched junction bases numbered 11, after V lost 6 bases and J lost 0 bases. CDR1 and CDR2 (germline): MGHRA, YSYEKL. The CDR3 bases are TGCGCCAGCAGGCCCCGGGACAGCGCCTTAGCCAAAAACATTCAGTACTTC. This sequence encodes CASRPRDSALAKNIQYF.

The chain recombines TRBV28 with TRBJ2-1, with a tentative D call TRBD2 (7 bases). The V end was cut by 6 bases, the J end by 5 bases, with 20 bases between. Germline CDR1 reads MDHEN; CDR2 reads SYDVKM. This CDR3 region has 16 residues. This CDR3 reads CASSLFGAGADNEQFF. Here the CDR3 DNA reads TGTGCCAGCAGCCTTTTCGGGGCGGGGGCTGACAATGAGCAGTTCTTC.

The chain carries TRBV7-2 and TRBJ2-5; the D gene could be TRBD1 or TRBD2 (6 bases each). The CDR3 is made up of 14 amino acids. CDR1 SGHTA and CDR2 FQGNSA come from the germline V gene. V was cut by 5 bases and J by 1 base, with 11 bases left in between. The CDR3 sequence: CASSRGQTQETQYF. CDR3 nucleotides: TGTGCCAGCAGCCGGGGGCAGACCCAAGAGACCCAGTACTTC.

V gene TRBV6-1 combines with J gene TRBJ1-6; the D is unclear. The CDR3 consists of 14 residues. V gave up 7 bases and J gave up 6 bases, with 13 bases separating them. Germline lookup yields CDR1 MNHNS and CDR2 SASEGT. Here the CDR3 reads CASTPPGGNSPLHF. The CDR3 DNA sequence: TGTGCCAGCACTCCTCCTGGAGGTAATTCACCCCTCCACTTT.

This chain links TRBV5-1 with TRBJ1-6; D is possibly TRBD1 (6 bases). CDR1 and CDR2 from the germline V gene are SGHRS and YFSETQ. V lost 5 bases and J lost 3, with 15 bases in between. The length of the CDR3 is 16 residues. The CDR3 bases are TGCGCCAGCAGATACAATCTACAGGGCTATAATTCACCCCTCCACTTT. Translation gives CASRYNLQGYNSPLHF.

The DNA of the CDR3 is TGTGCCAGCAGTCCCGACGGGGCCCGCCGATGGACCCAGTACTTC. Translation: CASSPDGARRWTQYF. V usage is TRBV6-5 and J usage is TRBJ2-5, with D possibly called TRBD1 or TRBD2 (5 bases each). This CDR3 contains 15 residues. V was trimmed by 5 bases and J by 7 bases, leaving 20 bases between them. Germline-derived CDR1 and CDR2 are MNHEY and SVGAGI.

The V gene is TRBV7-7, the J gene TRBJ2-6; the D is unclear. Trimming cost V 5 bases and J 5 bases, with 25 bases left between them. The V gene's germline CDR1 is SSHAT and CDR2 FNYEAQ (reference sequence). The CDR3 is 19 amino acids. The CDR3 DNA reads TGTGCCAGCAGCACGTTCGCTAAGTGCCACAAAAGTCGGGCCAACGTCCTGACTTTC. Residues: CASSTFAKCHKSRANVLTF.

This clone was detected only once. The chain uses TRBV6-1 and TRBJ1-1; 9 nucleotides align to TRBD1. This CDR3 has 14 residues. The junction had 12 bases not matched to a gene; V was cut back by 5 bases and J by 11 bases. Germline V gives CDR1 MNHNS, CDR2 SASEGT. CDR3 nucleotide sequence: TGTGCCAGCAGTCGGACAGGGGATAGGAACCTGGCTTTCTTT. Translation gives CASSRTGDRNLAFF.

J is TRBJ1-6 and V is TRBV9; 9 nucleotides agree with TRBD1. This CDR3 spans 15 amino acids. J gave up 6 bases and V 2 bases, and 3 bases lay outside the gene matches. From germline, CDR1 is SGDLS and CDR2 YYNGEE. For the CDR3, the DNA is TGTGCCAGCAGCGTGGGACAGGGCCTTAATTCACCCCTCCACTTT. This codes for CASSVGQGLNSPLHF.

The chain uses TRBV9 and TRBJ2-5; D not certain. CDR3 size: 14 residues. With 0 bases removed from V and 4 bases from J, the gap between germline ends came to 10 bases. Germline V gene data show CDR1 as SGDLS and CDR2 as YYNGEE. The CDR3 nucleotides are TGTGCCAGCAGCGTAGAGCAGGATATAGAGACCCAGTACTTC. Amino acids: CASSVEQDIETQYF. Complete variable domain (other parts from reference TRBV9 and TRBJ2-5): DSGVTQTPKHLITATGQRVTLRCSPRSGDLSVYWYQQSLDQGLQFLIQYYNGEERAKGNILERFSAQQFPDLHSELNLSSLELGDSALYFCASSVEQDIETQYFGPGTRLLVL.

The chain combines TRBV30 with TRBJ2-5; the match to TRBD1 covers 9 bases. CDR3 length: 16 residues. With 4 bases clipped from V and 5 bases from J, the junction kept 14 bases outside the gene matches. Germline CDR1 reads GTSNPN; CDR2 reads SVGIG (reference sequence). CDR3 in amino acids: CAWTDTGQGWMETQYF. CDR3 in DNA: TGTGCCTGGACCGATACGGGACAGGGATGGATGGAGACCCAGTACTTC.

This sequence joins TRBV10-3 and TRBJ1-6, with no clear D. This CDR3 has 12 residues. From germline, CDR1 is ENHRY and CDR2 SYGVKD. V was clipped by 3 bases and J by 9 bases, with 6 bases between them. The CDR3 nucleotides are TGTGCCATCAGTGATGCGGGTTCACCCCTCCACTTT. Encoded protein: CAISDAGSPLHF.

Only one count was recorded for this clone. The J gene is TRBJ2-1, the V gene TRBV18, with 7 bases fitting TRBD1. The CDR3 contains 15 residues. The V gene end was trimmed by 2 bases and the J gene end by 3 bases; junction bases not matched to a gene: 4. Germline V lookup: CDR1 KGHSH, CDR2 LQKENI. CDR3 protein: CASSPEGAVYNEQFF. The CDR3, as DNA: TGTGCCAGCTCACCAGAGGGGGCGGTCTACAATGAGCAGTTCTTC.

The chain carries TRBV30 and TRBJ2-7, with D possibly TRBD2 on 5 matching bases. Trimming took 3 bases from V and 2 from J, leaving 5 bases between them. The length of the CDR3 is 11 residues. The germline CDR1 and CDR2 sequences are GTSNPN and SVGIG (reference sequence). This CDR3 reads CAWRRAYEQYF. The DNA for the CDR3 is TGTGCCTGGAGGCGGGCCTACGAGCAGTACTTC.

The genes are TRBV30 and TRBJ2-7, with D tentatively TRBD1 or TRBD2 (5 bases each). CDR3 length: 15 amino acids. The germline V gene has CDR1 GTSNPN and CDR2 SVGIG (reference sequence). Trimming stripped 0 bases from V and 3 bases from J, with 15 bases between. CDR3 sequence (DNA): TGTGCCTGGAGTGTTTCCCGGGACGGGCACTACGAGCAGTACTTC. This codes for CAWSVSRDGHYEQYF.

The V and J genes are TRBV28 and TRBJ2-3; D is ambiguous. V lost 2 bases to trimming and J lost 3 bases, with 6 bases between them. Germline values: CDR1 MDHEN, CDR2 SYDVKM. The CDR3 is 13 residues long. The CDR3 DNA is TGTGCCAGCAGTTTACCCAGAACAGATACGCAGTATTTT. It yields the protein CASSLPRTDTQYF.

The chain uses TRBV9 and TRBJ2-3; D possibly corresponds to TRBD2 (6 bases). The CDR3 consists of 15 residues. Germline V lookup: CDR1 SGDLS, CDR2 YYNGEE. Trimming removed 0 bases at V and 3 bases at J, with 11 bases between. CDR3 protein: CASSVVGEVTDTQYF. Here the CDR3 DNA reads TGTGCCAGCAGCGTAGTCGGGGAGGTAACAGATACGCAGTATTTT. The entire variable domain, with the rest obtained from reference TRBV9 and TRBJ2-3, is as follows: DSGVTQTPKHLITATGQRVTLRCSPRSGDLSVYWYQQSLDQGLQFLIQYYNGEERAKGNILERFSAQQFPDLHSELNLSSLELGDSALYFCASSVVGEVTDTQYFGPGTRLTVL.

Regarding this clone: The sample carries other DNA sequences with the same CDR3. The chain joins TRBV6-1 to TRBJ2-3, with D unclear. Germline CDR1 and CDR2: MNHNS and SASEGT. The CDR3 is 12 amino acids. The ends were cut back, 2 bases at V and 5 bases at J, with 5 bases in the middle. Here the CDR3 DNA reads TGTGCCAGCAGTGAATCAGGAGATACGCAGTATTTT. The encoded protein is CASSESGDTQYF.

The chain employs TRBV7-2 and TRBJ2-2, with 9 bases that match TRBD2. The CDR3 is 16 amino acids. From germline, CDR1 is SGHTA and CDR2 FQGNSA. V was pared by 4 bases and J by 1 base, with 4 bases of the junction left unmatched. The CDR3 reads CASSSLAGVNTGELFF. CDR3 in DNA: TGTGCCAGCAGCTCCTTAGCGGGGGTGAACACCGGGGAGCTGTTTTTT.

The V and J genes are TRBV5-3 and TRBJ1-2; TRBD1 aligns across 7 bases. TRBV5-3 is treated as an ORF (open reading frame) with a function not yet certain. The CDR3 runs to 14 residues. J was trimmed by 6 bases and V by 2 bases; bases with no gene match: 7. CDR3: CARSFSLDRNGYTF. Here the CDR3 DNA reads TGTGCCAGAAGCTTTAGTTTGGACAGGAATGGCTACACCTTC.

This sequence joins TRBV10-2 and TRBJ2-3; D is unclear. V lost 7 bases, J lost 4 bases, and 12 bases lay in between. CDR3 length: 13 residues. Germline values: CDR1 WSHSY, CDR2 SAAADI. CDR3 sequence: CASKRSEADTQYF. The CDR3 nucleotides read TGCGCCAGCAAGCGTAGTGAGGCAGATACGCAGTATTTT.

This clone was counted once. This chain connects TRBV27 to TRBJ2-3; 8 bases map to TRBD2. Losses at the gene ends were 2 bases for V and 8 bases for J; bases not matched to a gene: 3. The CDR3 extends over 13 amino acids. Per the germline V gene, CDR1 is MNHEY and CDR2 is SMNVEV (reference sequence). The CDR3, as DNA: TGTGCCAGCAGTTTAAACGGGGGGGGTACGCAGTATTTT. Protein sequence: CASSLNGGGTQYF.

The genes are TRBV5-4 and TRBJ2-3; D remains ambiguous. The CDR3 has 16 amino acids. Per the germline V gene, CDR1 is SGHNT and CDR2 is YYREEE (reference sequence). V lost 1 base and J 3 bases, leaving 15 bases between the germline ends. The CDR3 DNA follows: TGTGCCAGCAGCTTGTCTGGGAACTCGTGGACAGATACGCAGTATTTT. It translates to CASSLSGNSWTDTQYF.